One T cell receptor beta chain is described in this entry. These data belong to a study of T cell changes during pregnancy in multiple sclerosis. The protocol was immunoSEQ multiplex PCR, while the TCRdb copy is restricted to in-frame clones and leaves out a portion. The sample has about 64,000 clones, more than 90% seen once. This CDR3 is 14 amino acids long. Germline values: CDR1 ENHRY, CDR2 SYGVKD. J gave up 4 bases and V 10 bases, and 5 bases lay outside the gene matches. The clonotype was recovered from a female donor with multiple sclerosis, enrolled in a pregnancy study. J is TRBJ2-2 and V is TRBV10-3, with 11 positions matching TRBD1. The sequenced sample was peripheral blood, obtained in the second trimester of pregnancy. The CDR3 reads CATTGTGGTGELFF. Here the CDR3 DNA reads TGTGCCACTACCGGGACAGGGGGCACCGGGGAGCTGTTTTTT.